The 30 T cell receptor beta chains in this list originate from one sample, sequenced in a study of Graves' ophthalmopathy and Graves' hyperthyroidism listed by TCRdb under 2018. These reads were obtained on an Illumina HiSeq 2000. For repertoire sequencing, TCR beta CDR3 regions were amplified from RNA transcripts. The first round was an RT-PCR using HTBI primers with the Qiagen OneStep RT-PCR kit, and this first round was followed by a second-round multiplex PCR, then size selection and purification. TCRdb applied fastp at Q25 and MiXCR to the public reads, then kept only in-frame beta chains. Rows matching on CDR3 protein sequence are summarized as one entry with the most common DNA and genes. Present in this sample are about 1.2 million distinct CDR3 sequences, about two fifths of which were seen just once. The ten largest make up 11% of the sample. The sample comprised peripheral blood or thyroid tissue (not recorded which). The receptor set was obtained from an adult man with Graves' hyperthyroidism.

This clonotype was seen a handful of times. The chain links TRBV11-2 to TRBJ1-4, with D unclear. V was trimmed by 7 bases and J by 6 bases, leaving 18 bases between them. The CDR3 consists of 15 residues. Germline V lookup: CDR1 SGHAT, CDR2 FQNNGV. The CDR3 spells CASTPHSETYEKLFF. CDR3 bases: TGTGCCAGCACCCCCCACTCCGAAACCTATGAAAAACTGTTTTTT.

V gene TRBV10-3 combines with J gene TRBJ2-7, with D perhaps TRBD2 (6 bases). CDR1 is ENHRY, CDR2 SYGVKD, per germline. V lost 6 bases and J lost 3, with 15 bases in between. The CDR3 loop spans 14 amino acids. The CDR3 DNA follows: TGTGCCATCAGCGAGAGCCGGCGGGGCTACGAGCAGTACTTC. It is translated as CAISESRRGYEQYF.

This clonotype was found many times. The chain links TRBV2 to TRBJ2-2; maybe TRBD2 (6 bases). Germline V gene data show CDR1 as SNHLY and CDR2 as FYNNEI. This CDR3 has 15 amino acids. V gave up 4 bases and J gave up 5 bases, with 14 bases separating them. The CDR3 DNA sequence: TGTGCCAGCAGTGGGGGACTTGGAGCTACCGGGGAGCTGTTTTTT. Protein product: CASSGGLGATGELFF.

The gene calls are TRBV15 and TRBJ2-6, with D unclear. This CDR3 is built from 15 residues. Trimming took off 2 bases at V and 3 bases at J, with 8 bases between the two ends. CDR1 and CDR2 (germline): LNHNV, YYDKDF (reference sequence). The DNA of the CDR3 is TGTGCCACCAGCAGACCGTTTGATGGGGCCAACGTCCTGACTTTC. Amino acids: CATSRPFDGANVLTF.

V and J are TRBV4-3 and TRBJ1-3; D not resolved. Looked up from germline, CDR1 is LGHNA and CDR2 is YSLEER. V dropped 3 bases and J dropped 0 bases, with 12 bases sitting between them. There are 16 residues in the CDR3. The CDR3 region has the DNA TGCGCCAGCAGCCAGGAACAAGCAAACTCTGGAAACACCATATATTTT. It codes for CASSQEQANSGNTIYF.

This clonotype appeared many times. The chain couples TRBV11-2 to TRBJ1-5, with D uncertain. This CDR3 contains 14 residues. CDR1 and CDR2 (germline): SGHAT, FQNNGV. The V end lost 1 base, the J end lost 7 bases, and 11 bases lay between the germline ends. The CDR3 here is CASSLAQSGQPQHF. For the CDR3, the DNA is TGTGCCAGCAGCTTAGCACAGTCGGGACAGCCCCAGCATTTT.

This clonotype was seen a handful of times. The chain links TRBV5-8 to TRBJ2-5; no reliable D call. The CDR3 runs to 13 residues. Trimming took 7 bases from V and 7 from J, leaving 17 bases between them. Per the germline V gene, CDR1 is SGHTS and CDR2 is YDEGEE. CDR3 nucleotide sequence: TGTGCCAGCGCGTCGGGCTTATTCGGGACCCAGTACTTC. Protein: CASASGLFGTQYF.

CDR3 in DNA: TGTGCCAGCACTCCCTCGGGGTTCAGCGGGGAGCTGTTTTTT. Translating it yields CASTPSGFSGELFF. The chain has TRBV6-5 and TRBJ2-2, with D tentatively TRBD2 (5 bases). V shed 7 bases and J shed 7 bases, with 16 bases lying between them. Per germline, CDR1 MNHEY and CDR2 SVGAGI. The CDR3 totals 14 residues.

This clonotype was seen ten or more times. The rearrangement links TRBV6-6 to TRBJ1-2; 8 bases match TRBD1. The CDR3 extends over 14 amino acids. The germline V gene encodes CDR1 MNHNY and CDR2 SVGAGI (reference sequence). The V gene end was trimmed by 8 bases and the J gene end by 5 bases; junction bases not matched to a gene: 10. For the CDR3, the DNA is TGTGCCAGCGACGGACAGGGCAATCGGTATGGCTACACCTTC. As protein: CASDGQGNRYGYTF.

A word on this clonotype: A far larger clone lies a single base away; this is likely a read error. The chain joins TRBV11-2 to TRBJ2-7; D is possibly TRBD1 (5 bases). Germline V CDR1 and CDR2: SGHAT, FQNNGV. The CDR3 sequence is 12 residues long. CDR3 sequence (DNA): TGTGCCGGCAGCTTGACAGAGTACGAGCAGTACTTC. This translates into CAGSLTEYEQYF.

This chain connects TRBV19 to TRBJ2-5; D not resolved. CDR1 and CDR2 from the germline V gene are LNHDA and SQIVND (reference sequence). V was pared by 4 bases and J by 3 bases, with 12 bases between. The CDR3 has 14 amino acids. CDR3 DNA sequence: TGTGCCAGTAGTACGCTACCAGCTAAAGAGACCCAGTACTTC. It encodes CASSTLPAKETQYF. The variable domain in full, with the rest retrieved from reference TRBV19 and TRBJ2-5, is DGGITQSPKYLFRKEGQNVTLSCEQNLNHDAMYWYRQDPGQGLRLIYYSQIVNDFQKGDIAEGYSVSREKKESFPLTVTSAQKNPTAFYLCASSTLPAKETQYFGPGTRLLVL.

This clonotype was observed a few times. CDR3 sequence reads: CASSFSQGIIHEQYF. The CDR3 DNA reads TGTGCCAGCAGTTTCTCACAGGGAATAATACACGAGCAGTACTTC. V is TRBV12-3 or TRBV12-4 and J is TRBJ2-7; D possibly corresponds to TRBD1 (6 bases). Trimming stripped 3 bases from V and 5 bases from J, with 17 bases between. CDR3 length equals 15 residues.

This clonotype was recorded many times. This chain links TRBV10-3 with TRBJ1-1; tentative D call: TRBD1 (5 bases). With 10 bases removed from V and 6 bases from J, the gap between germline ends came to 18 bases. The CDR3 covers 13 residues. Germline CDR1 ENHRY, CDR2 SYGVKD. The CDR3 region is CATARAGPPEAFF. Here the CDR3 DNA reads TGTGCCACCGCCAGGGCAGGCCCCCCTGAAGCTTTCTTT.

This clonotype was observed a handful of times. CDR3 protein: CASRQTSAANTGELFF. The CDR3 DNA reads TGTGCCAGCAGGCAGACTAGCGCAGCGAACACCGGGGAGCTGTTTTTT. The rearrangement links TRBV7-9 to TRBJ2-2, with 8 bases matching TRBD2. Germline V gene data show CDR1 as SEHNR and CDR2 as FQNEAQ (reference sequence). This CDR3 region has 16 residues. V trimming: 6 bases; J trimming: 0 bases; junction bases outside the gene matches: 6.

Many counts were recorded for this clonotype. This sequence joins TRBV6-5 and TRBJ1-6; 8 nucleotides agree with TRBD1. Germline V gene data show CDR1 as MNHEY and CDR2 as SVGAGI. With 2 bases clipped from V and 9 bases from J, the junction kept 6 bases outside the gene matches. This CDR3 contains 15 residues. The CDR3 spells CASSYGRQGTSPLHF. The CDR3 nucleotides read TGTGCCAGCAGTTACGGCAGACAGGGGACTTCACCCCTCCACTTT.

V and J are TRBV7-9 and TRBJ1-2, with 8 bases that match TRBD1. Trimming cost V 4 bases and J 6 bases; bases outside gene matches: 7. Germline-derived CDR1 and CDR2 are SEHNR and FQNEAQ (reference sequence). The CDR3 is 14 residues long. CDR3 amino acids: CASSSTGATDGYTF. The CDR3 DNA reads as TGTGCCAGCAGCTCGACAGGGGCGACTGATGGCTACACCTTC.

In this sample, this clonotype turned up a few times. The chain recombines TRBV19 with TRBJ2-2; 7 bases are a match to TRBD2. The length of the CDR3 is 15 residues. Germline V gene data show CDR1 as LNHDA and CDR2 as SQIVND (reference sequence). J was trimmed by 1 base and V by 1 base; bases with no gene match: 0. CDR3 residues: CASSIGGGNTGELFF. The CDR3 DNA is TGTGCCAGTAGTATAGGCGGGGGGAACACCGGGGAGCTGTTTTTT. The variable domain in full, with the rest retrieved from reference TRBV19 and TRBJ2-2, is DGGITQSPKYLFRKEGQNVTLSCEQNLNHDAMYWYRQDPGQGLRLIYYSQIVNDFQKGDIAEGYSVSREKKESFPLTVTSAQKNPTAFYLCASSIGGGNTGELFFGEGSRLTVL.

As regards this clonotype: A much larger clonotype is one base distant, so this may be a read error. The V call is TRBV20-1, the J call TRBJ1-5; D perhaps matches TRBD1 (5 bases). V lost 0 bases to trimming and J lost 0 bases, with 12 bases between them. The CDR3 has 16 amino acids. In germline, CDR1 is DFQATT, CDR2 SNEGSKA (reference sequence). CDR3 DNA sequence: TGCAGTGCTAGAGATAGGGGCAGCTATAGCAATCAGCCCCAGCATTTT. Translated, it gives CSARDRGSYSNQPQHF.

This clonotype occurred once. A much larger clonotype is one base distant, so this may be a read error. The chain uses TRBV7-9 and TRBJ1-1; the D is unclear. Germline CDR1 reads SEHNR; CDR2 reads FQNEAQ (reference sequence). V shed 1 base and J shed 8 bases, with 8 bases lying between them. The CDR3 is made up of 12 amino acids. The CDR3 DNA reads TGTGCCAGCAGCTTAGGAGCCCACGAAGCTTTCTTT. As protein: CASSLGAHEAFF.

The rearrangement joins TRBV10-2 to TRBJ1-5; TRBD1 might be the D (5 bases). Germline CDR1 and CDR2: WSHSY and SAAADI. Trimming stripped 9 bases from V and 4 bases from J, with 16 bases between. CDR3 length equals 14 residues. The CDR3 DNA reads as TGCGCCAGTTCGAGCGGGGCGGAAAATCAGCCCCAGCATTTT. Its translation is CASSSGAENQPQHF.

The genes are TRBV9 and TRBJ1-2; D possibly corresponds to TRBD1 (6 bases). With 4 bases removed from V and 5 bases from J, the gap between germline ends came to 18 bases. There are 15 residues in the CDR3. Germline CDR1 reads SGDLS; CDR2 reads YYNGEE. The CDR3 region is CASSSHWDTYYGYTF. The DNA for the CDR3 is TGTGCCAGCAGCTCCCACTGGGACACCTATTATGGCTACACCTTC.

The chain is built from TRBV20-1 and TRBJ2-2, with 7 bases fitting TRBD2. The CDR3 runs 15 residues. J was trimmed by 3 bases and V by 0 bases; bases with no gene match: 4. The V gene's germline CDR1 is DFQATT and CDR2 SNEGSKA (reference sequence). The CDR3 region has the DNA TGCAGTGCTAGAGACATCGGACTAGACACCGGGGAGCTGTTTTTT. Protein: CSARDIGLDTGELFF.

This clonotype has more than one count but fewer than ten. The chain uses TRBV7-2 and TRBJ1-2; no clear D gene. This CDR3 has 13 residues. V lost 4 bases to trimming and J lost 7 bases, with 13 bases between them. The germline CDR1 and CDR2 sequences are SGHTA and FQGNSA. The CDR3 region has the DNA TGTGCCAGCAGCTCTCGTGGGATGGGTGGCTACACCTTC. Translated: CASSSRGMGGYTF.

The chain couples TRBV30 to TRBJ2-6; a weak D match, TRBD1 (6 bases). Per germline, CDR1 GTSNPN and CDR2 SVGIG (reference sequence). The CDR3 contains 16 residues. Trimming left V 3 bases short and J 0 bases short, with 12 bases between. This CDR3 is CAWRGQGDSGANVLTF. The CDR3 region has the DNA TGTGCCTGGAGGGGACAAGGGGACTCTGGGGCCAACGTCCTGACTTTC.

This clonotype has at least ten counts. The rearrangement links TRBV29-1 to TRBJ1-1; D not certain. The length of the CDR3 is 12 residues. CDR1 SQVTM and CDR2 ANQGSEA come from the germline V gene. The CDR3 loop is CTTSLAGTEAFF. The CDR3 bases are TGCACCACCTCGCTGGCAGGCACTGAAGCTTTCTTT. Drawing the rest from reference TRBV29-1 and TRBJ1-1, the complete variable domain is SAVISQKPSRDICQRGTSLTIQCQVDSQVTMMFWYRQQPGQSLTLIATANQGSEATYESGFVIDKFPISRPNLTFSTLTVSNMSPEDSSIYLCTTSLAGTEAFFGQGTRLTVV.

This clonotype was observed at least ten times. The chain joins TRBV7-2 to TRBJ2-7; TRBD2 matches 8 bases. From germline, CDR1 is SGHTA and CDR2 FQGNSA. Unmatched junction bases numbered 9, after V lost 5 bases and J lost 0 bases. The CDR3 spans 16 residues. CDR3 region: CASSPSQGTSSYEQYF. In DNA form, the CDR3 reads TGTGCCAGCAGCCCGAGTCAGGGGACTAGCTCCTACGAGCAGTACTTC. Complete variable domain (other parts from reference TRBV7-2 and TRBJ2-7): GAGVSQSPSNKVTEKGKDVELRCDPISGHTALYWYRQSLGQGLEFLIYFQGNSAPDKSGLPSDRFSAERTGGSVSTLTIQRTQQEDSAVYLCASSPSQGTSSYEQYFGPGTRLTVT.

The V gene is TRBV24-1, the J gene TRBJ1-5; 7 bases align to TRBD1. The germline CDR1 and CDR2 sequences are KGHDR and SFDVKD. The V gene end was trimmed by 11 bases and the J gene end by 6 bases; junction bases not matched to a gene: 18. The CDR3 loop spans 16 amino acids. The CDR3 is CASSPNQGGHIQPQHF. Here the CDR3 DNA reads TGTGCCAGCAGCCCAAACCAGGGGGGCCATATTCAGCCCCAGCATTTT.

CDR3 region: CASSPSGYTF. In DNA form, the CDR3 reads TGTGCCAGCAGTCCTAGCGGCTACACCTTC. The V and J genes are TRBV2 and TRBJ1-2, with no clear D. The length of the CDR3 is 10 residues. The germline CDR1 and CDR2 sequences are SNHLY and FYNNEI. V was trimmed by 5 bases and J by 8 bases, leaving 6 bases between them.

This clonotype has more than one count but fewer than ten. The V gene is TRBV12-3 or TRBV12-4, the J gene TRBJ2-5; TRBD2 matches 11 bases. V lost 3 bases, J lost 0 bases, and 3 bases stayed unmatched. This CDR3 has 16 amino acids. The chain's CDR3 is CASSFPGLADQETQYF. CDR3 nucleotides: TGTGCCAGCAGTTTCCCGGGACTAGCGGACCAAGAGACCCAGTACTTC.

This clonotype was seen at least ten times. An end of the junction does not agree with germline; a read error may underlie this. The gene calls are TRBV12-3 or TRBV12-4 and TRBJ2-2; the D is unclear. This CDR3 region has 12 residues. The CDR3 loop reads CASSLGSGELFF. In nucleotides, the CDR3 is TGTGCCAGCAGCTTAGGCTCCGGGGAGCTGTTTTTT.